Presented here are 25 T cell receptor beta chains from one specimen sequenced in a study of blood T cell repertoires in COVID-19. Profiling relied on immunoSEQ multiplex PCR, and the TCRdb table lists in-frame clones only, not all of them. The sample lists about 82,000 clones; 85% were seen once. The specimen was peripheral blood. Receptors originate from a man aged 80 or over with active or convalescent COVID-19.

The chain combines TRBV19 with TRBJ2-3; 7 bases are shared with TRBD2. Germline CDR1 and CDR2: LNHDA and SQIVND (reference sequence). This CDR3 spans 15 amino acids. After removal of 4 bases from V and 4 bases from J, the junction contained 8 bases not matched to a gene. The CDR3 reads CASSSGAGAADTQYF. The CDR3 bases are TGTGCCAGTAGTAGTGGCGCGGGAGCGGCAGATACGCAGTATTTT.

This rearrangement joins TRBV5-1 to TRBJ2-1; a possible D gene is TRBD2 (6 bases). Trimming stripped 1 base from V and 3 bases from J, with 14 bases between. Looked up from germline, CDR1 is SGHRS and CDR2 is YFSETQ. The CDR3 spans 16 residues. This CDR3 reads CASSLIAALNYNEQFF. CDR3 in DNA: TGCGCCAGCAGCTTGATAGCGGCCCTTAACTACAATGAGCAGTTCTTC.

The chain is built from TRBV18 and TRBJ1-6, with D possibly matching TRBD1 (5 bases). Trimming removed 6 bases at V and 11 bases at J, with 14 bases between. Looked up from germline, CDR1 is KGHSH and CDR2 is LQKENI. The CDR3 totals 13 residues. The CDR3 loop is CASSPREVAPLHF. The CDR3 nucleotides are TGTGCCAGCTCCCCCAGGGAGGTTGCACCCCTCCACTTT.

The chain links TRBV28 to TRBJ1-4; D gene uncertain. This CDR3 region has 14 residues. V was cut by 3 bases and J by 3 bases, with 8 bases left in between. CDR1 MDHEN and CDR2 SYDVKM come from the germline V gene. CDR3 nucleotides: TGTGCCAGCAGTTTTTCTGCAGCTAATGAAAAACTGTTTTTT. Protein sequence: CASSFSAANEKLFF.

This chain uses TRBV15 with TRBJ2-2; D may be TRBD2 (5 bases). CDR1 is LNHNV, CDR2 YYDKDF, per germline (reference sequence). The ends were cut back, 5 bases at V and 1 base at J, with 8 bases in the middle. The CDR3 totals 14 residues. The CDR3 nucleotides are TGTGCCACCAGCTTTGGACTGAACACCGGGGAGCTGTTTTTT. Its translation is CATSFGLNTGELFF.

The chain joins TRBV18 to TRBJ2-3; TRBD2 agrees at 8 bases. Trimming removed 3 bases from V and 4 bases from J; junction bases left unmatched: 6. Germline assignment: CDR1 KGHSH and CDR2 LQKENI. The CDR3 sequence is 15 residues long. In DNA form, the CDR3 reads TGTGCCAGCTCACCCCGCAATAGCGGGGCAGATACGCAGTATTTT. This translates into CASSPRNSGADTQYF.

This rearrangement joins TRBV18 to TRBJ2-7, with D possibly TRBD2 on 5 matching bases. The CDR3 sequence is 13 residues long. Germline loops: CDR1 KGHSH, CDR2 LQKENI. Between the trimmed V and J ends, which lost 6 bases and 4 bases, there was a span of 13 bases. This chain's CDR3 is CASSLDSLYEQYV. DNA of the CDR3: TGTGCCAGCTCGTTGGACTCTTTATACGAGCAGTACGTC.

The rearrangement joins TRBV9 to TRBJ2-7; D may be TRBD2 (6 bases). The V gene's germline CDR1 is SGDLS and CDR2 YYNGEE. The V gene lost 5 bases and the J gene lost 4 bases, with 19 bases spanning the gap. The CDR3 has 15 residues. The CDR3 region has the DNA TGTGCCAGCAGGGGAGGCGCAGTAGTTGTGTACGAGCAGTACGTC. The encoded protein is CASRGGAVVVYEQYV.

The CDR3 protein is CASGRTSGFSGELFF. CDR3 nucleotides: TGCGCCAGCGGAAGGACTAGCGGGTTCTCCGGGGAGCTGTTTTTT. The chain links TRBV5-1 to TRBJ2-2; 11 positions agree with TRBD2. The CDR3 is made up of 15 amino acids. Germline V CDR1 and CDR2: SGHRS, YFSETQ. V lost 7 bases and J lost 6; bases outside the gene matches: 8.

This chain joins TRBV7-2 and TRBJ1-1; 7 bases match TRBD1. The length of the CDR3 is 14 residues. In germline, CDR1 is SGHTA, CDR2 FQGNSA. V shed 5 bases and J 0 bases; nucleotides not matched to a gene: 3. CDR3 sequence (DNA): TGTGCCAGCAGCCCGACAGGGTTGAACACTGAAGCTTTCTTT. The encoded protein is CASSPTGLNTEAFF.

The V and J genes are TRBV21-1 and TRBJ2-3; the table's D call TRBD1 went unverified against the DNA. TRBV21-1 corresponds to a pseudogene. The CDR3 runs 15 residues. The CDR3 loop is CASSKDRVGADTQYF. The DNA of the CDR3 is TGTGCCAGCAGCAAAGACAGGGTCGGCGCAGATACGCAGTATTTT.

V usage is TRBV7-8 and J usage is TRBJ1-5; tentative D call: TRBD1 (5 bases). The germline V gene has CDR1 SGHVS and CDR2 FQNEAQ. This CDR3 region has 13 residues. V dropped 3 bases and J dropped 7 bases, with 10 bases sitting between them. CDR3 amino acids: CASSFGGIQPQHF. In DNA form, the CDR3 reads TGTGCCAGCAGCTTCGGGGGTATACAGCCCCAGCATTTT.

V and J are TRBV7-9 and TRBJ1-2; D might be TRBD1 (5 bases). The CDR3 loop spans 15 amino acids. Germline CDR1 SEHNR, CDR2 FQNEAQ (reference sequence). The V end was cut by 0 bases, the J end by 6 bases, with 14 bases between. The CDR3 DNA reads TGTGCCAGCAGCTTAGCCTCTCGACAGCACGATGGCTACACCTTC. Amino acid sequence: CASSLASRQHDGYTF.

V and J are TRBV2 and TRBJ2-7; D might be TRBD1 (5 bases). This CDR3 is 12 amino acids long. The germline V and J ends were trimmed by 2 bases and 6 bases, with 8 bases remaining between them. Per germline, CDR1 SNHLY and CDR2 FYNNEI. The CDR3 here is CASSEQGPEQYV. The DNA of the CDR3 is TGTGCCAGCAGTGAACAGGGTCCCGAGCAGTACGTC.

This CDR3 is CASSITLGRYNSPLHF. CDR3 coding DNA: TGTGCCAGTAGTATAACGCTGGGGCGGTATAATTCACCCCTCCACTTT. The V call is TRBV19, the J call TRBJ1-6; tentative D call: TRBD1 (5 bases). Germline CDR1 and CDR2: LNHDA and SQIVND (reference sequence). CDR3 size: 16 residues. Trimming stripped 2 bases from V and 4 bases from J, with 12 bases between.

In its sample, this clone was seen once. V usage is TRBV5-1 and J usage is TRBJ1-4, with TRBD1 matching over 7 bases. Losses at the gene ends were 4 bases for V and 3 bases for J; bases not matched to a gene: 6. From germline, CDR1 is SGHRS and CDR2 YFSETQ. The CDR3 length is 15 residues. The chain's CDR3 is CASSRIGTANEKLFF. The CDR3 DNA reads TGCGCCAGCAGCCGCATCGGGACAGCTAATGAAAAACTGTTTTTT.

This chain joins TRBV9 and TRBJ2-4; 8 positions agree with TRBD2. Looked up from germline, CDR1 is SGDLS and CDR2 is YYNGEE. The CDR3 is made up of 16 amino acids. The trim removed 3 bases at V and 1 base at J, leaving 6 bases unmatched. The CDR3 sequence: CASSATSGGAKNIQYF. The CDR3 DNA reads as TGTGCCAGCAGCGCTACTAGCGGAGGGGCCAAAAACATTCAGTACTTC.

In this sample, this clone turned up a few times. The V and J genes are TRBV18 and TRBJ1-5; D uncertain. V was pared by 3 bases and J by 0 bases, with 6 bases between. The CDR3 extends over 14 amino acids. Germline V CDR1 and CDR2: KGHSH, LQKENI. The chain's CDR3 is CASSPTNSNQPQHF. The CDR3 nucleotides read TGTGCCAGCTCACCCACAAATAGCAATCAGCCCCAGCATTTT.

J is TRBJ1-1 and V is TRBV9; possibly TRBD1 for D (5 bases). The V end lost 2 bases, the J end lost 3 bases, and 8 bases lay between the germline ends. Germline loops: CDR1 SGDLS, CDR2 YYNGEE. The CDR3 covers 13 residues. The CDR3 loop is CASSVSGDTEAFF. For the CDR3, the DNA is TGTGCCAGCAGCGTCTCGGGGGACACTGAAGCTTTCTTT.

This chain uses TRBV4-2 with TRBJ2-5; D unclear. Between the trimmed V and J ends, which lost 0 bases and 7 bases, there was a span of 9 bases. Germline V gene data show CDR1 as LGHNA and CDR2 as YNFKEQ. The CDR3 consists of 13 residues. The CDR3 DNA sequence: TGTGCCAGCAGCCAAGAGTTTGAGAGGACCCAGTACTTC. This gives the protein CASSQEFERTQYF.

V and J are TRBV5-6 and TRBJ1-6, with a weak D call TRBD1 (5 bases). Germline CDR1 and CDR2: SGHDT and YYEEEE. Trimming took 2 bases from V and 5 from J, leaving 14 bases between them. This CDR3 has 16 amino acids. As DNA, the CDR3 is TGTGCCAGCAGCTTTAGGGACGGCGGGAATAATTCACCCCTCCACTTT. Translation: CASSFRDGGNNSPLHF.

The CDR3 DNA reads as TGTGCCAGCAGCCAAGATCTCGGGACTAGCGGGAGGAGGGGTACGCAGTATTTT. It encodes CASSQDLGTSGRRGTQYF. The chain has TRBV4-2 and TRBJ2-3; 15 positions agree with TRBD2. Germline lookup yields CDR1 LGHNA and CDR2 YNFKEQ. CDR3 length: 18 amino acids. The J segment lost 8 bases and the V segment lost 0 bases, leaving 9 bases of the junction unmatched.

This clone has a handful of counts. The chain uses TRBV4-1 and TRBJ2-5; perhaps TRBD2 as D (6 bases). The CDR3 runs to 13 residues. Germline lookup yields CDR1 MGHRA and CDR2 YSYEKL. V gave up 1 base and J gave up 9 bases, with 12 bases separating them. CDR3 bases: TGCGCCAGCAGCCAAGCGGGGGTAGGGGCCCAGTACTTC. Protein product: CASSQAGVGAQYF.

The V and J genes are TRBV5-6 and TRBJ1-5, with a possible D match to TRBD1 (5 bases). V was clipped by 4 bases and J by 3 bases, with 14 bases between them. CDR1 SGHDT and CDR2 YYEEEE come from the germline V gene. The CDR3 spans 15 residues. CDR3 sequence (DNA): TGTGCCAGCAGCAATCATCAGGGTTTCAATCAGCCCCAGCATTTT. Its protein product is CASSNHQGFNQPQHF.

J is TRBJ2-3 and V is TRBV2, with D possibly matching TRBD1 (5 bases). V lost 4 bases and J 1 base, leaving 9 bases between the germline ends. This CDR3 contains 14 residues. Per the germline V gene, CDR1 is SNHLY and CDR2 is FYNNEI. The CDR3 sequence is CASSVGRGTDTQYF. Written as DNA, the CDR3 is TGTGCCAGCAGTGTAGGCAGGGGCACAGATACGCAGTATTTT.